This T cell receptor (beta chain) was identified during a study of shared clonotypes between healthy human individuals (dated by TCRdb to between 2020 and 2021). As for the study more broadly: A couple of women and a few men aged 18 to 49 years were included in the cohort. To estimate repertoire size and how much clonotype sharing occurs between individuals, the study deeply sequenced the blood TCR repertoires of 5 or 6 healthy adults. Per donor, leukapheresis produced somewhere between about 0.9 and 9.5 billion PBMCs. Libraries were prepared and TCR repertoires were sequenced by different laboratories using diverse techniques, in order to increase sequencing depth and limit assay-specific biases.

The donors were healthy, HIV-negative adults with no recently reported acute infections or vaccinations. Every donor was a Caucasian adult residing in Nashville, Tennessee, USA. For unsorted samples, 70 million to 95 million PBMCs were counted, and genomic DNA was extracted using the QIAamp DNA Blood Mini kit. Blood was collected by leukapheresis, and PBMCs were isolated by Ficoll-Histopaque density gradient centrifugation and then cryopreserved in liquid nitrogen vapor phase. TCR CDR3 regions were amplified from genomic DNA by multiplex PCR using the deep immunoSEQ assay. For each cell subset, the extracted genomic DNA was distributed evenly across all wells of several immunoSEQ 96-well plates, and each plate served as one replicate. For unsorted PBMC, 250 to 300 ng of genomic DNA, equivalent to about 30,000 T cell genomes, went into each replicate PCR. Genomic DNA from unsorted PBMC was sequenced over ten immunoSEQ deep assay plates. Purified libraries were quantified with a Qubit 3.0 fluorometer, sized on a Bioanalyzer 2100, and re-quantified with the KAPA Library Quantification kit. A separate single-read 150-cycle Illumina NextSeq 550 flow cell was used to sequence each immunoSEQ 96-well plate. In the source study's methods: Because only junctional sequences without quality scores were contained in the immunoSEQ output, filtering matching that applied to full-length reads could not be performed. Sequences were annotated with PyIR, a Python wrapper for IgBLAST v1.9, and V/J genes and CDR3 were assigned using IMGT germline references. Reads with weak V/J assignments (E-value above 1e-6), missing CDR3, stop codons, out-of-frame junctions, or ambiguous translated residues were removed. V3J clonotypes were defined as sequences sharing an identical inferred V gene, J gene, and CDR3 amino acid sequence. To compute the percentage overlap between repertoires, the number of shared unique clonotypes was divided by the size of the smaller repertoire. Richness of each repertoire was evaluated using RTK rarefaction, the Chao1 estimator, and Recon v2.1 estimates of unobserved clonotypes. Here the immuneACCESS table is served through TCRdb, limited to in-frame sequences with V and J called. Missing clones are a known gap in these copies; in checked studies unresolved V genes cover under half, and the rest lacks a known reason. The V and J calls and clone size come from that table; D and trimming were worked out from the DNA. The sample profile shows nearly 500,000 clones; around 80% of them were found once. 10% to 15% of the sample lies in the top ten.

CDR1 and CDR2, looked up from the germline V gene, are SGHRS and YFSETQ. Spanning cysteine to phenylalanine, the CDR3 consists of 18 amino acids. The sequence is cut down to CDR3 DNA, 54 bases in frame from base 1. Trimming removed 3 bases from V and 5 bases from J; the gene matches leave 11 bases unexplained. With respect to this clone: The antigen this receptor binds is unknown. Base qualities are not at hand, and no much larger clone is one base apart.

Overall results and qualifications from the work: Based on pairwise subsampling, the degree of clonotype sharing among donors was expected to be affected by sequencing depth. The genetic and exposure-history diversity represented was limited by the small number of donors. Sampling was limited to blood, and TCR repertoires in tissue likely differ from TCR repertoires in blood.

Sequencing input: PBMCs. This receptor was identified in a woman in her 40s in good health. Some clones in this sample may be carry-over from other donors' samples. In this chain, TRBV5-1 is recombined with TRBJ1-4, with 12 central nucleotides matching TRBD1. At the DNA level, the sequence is TGCGCCAGCAGCTGGCGTCCCGGGACAGGGGGCATAAATGAAAAACTGTTTTTT. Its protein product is CASSWRPGTGGINEKLFF.